The following is a T cell receptor (beta chain) sequence with its context. Its antigen is unidentified. This record belongs to a study of T cell responses to AZD1222 COVID-19 vaccine. Regarding the study as a whole: Of spike-specific TCRs, nearly half reportedly target regions left unmutated in variants.

Some second doses came at about 4 weeks and others at about 12 weeks; these were pooled. Between the trimmed V and J ends, which lost 9 bases and 3 bases, there was a span of 12 bases. Per germline, CDR1 WSHSY and CDR2 SAAADI. The CDR3 sequence is 12 residues long. The method was immunoSEQ multiplex PCR; TCRdb's version includes in-frame clones alone and lacks a portion of them. The profile shows some 280,000 clones, 90% to 95% of them singletons. This specimen consisted of peripheral blood, obtained 28 days after the second AZD1222 dose. The chain couples TRBV10-2 to TRBJ2-7, with D perhaps matching TRBD1 (5 bases). This TCR came from an adult who received the AZD1222 COVID-19 vaccine. CDR3 sequence: CASGPTGYEQYF. The CDR3, as DNA: TGCGCCAGTGGCCCTACAGGCTACGAGCAGTACTTC.